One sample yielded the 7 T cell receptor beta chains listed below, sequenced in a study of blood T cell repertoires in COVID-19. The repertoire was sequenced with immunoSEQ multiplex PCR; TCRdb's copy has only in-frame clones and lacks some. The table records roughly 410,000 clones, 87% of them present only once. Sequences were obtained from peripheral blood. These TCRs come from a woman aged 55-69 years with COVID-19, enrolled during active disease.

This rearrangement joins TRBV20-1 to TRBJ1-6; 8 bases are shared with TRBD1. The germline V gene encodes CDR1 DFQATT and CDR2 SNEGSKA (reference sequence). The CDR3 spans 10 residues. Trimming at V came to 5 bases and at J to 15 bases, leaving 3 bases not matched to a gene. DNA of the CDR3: TGCAGTGCTGGACAGGGCGGCCTCCACTTT. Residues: CSAGQGGLHF.

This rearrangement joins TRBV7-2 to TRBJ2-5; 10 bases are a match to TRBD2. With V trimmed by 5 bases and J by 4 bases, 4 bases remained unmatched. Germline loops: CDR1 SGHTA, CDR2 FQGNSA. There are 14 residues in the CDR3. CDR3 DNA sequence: TGTGCCAGCAGCCTTAGCGGGGGGTTAGAGACCCAGTACTTC. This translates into CASSLSGGLETQYF.

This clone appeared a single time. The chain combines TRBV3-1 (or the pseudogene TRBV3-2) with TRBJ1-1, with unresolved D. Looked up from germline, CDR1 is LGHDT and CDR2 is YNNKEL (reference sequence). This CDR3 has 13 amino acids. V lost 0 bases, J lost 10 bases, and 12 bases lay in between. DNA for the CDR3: TGTGCCAGCAGCCAAGATCGATATAGCCTAGCTTTCTTT. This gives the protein CASSQDRYSLAFF.

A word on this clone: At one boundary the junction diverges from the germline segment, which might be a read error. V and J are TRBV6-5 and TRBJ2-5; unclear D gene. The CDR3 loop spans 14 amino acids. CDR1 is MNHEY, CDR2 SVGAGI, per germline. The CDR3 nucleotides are TGTGCCAGCATTTACAGCAAAACTTACCAGACCCAGTACTTC. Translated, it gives CASIYSKTYQTQYF.

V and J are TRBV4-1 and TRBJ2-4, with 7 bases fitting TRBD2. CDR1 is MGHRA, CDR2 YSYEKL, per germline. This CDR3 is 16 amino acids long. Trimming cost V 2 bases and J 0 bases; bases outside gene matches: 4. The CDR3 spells CASSQIGTIAKNIQYF. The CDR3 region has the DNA TGCGCCAGCAGCCAAATAGGGACTATAGCCAAAAACATTCAGTACTTC.

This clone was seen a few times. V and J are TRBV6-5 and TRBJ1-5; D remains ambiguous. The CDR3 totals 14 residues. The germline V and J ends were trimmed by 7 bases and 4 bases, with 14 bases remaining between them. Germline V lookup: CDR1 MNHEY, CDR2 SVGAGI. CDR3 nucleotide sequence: TGTGCCAGCACCTTCAGATTTGGTAATCAGCCCCAGCATTTT. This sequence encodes CASTFRFGNQPQHF.

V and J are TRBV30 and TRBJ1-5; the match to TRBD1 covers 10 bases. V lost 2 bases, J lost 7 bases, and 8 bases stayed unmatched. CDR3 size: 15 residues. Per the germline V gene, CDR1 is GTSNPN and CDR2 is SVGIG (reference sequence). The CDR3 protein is CAWSTGQGVEQPQHF. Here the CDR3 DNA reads TGTGCCTGGAGTACTGGACAGGGGGTCGAACAGCCCCAGCATTTT.